Listed below are T cell receptor beta chains from one sample, sequenced in a study of T cells in tuberculosis. TCRdb's table, derived via immunoSEQ multiplex PCR, lists solely in-frame clones and lacks some. The sample includes 30,000 to 40,000 clones, 97% of them seen just once. Sequencing was performed on PBMCs. The receptors were gathered from a donor between 5 and 29 years old with latent tuberculosis or without tuberculosis infection. Each CDR3 is given with its conserved first and last residue. The order of the fields is D gene, V gene, clone size, J gene, CDR3 protein, CDR3 DNA. A D gene is named only where the DNA matches it firmly. Only some rows state a clone size, as once, few, many or a class for expanded clones.

D gene: NA; V gene: TRBV6-5; clone size: NA; J gene: TRBJ1-4; CDR3 protein: CASSYGYRVYEKLFF; CDR3 DNA: TGTGCCAGCAGTTACGGGTACAGGGTTTATGAAAAACTGTTTTTT
D gene: TRBD1; V gene: TRBV7-9; clone size: NA; J gene: TRBJ1-3; CDR3 protein: CASSAPKQGAYISGNTIYF; CDR3 DNA: TGTGCCAGCAGCGCCCCCAAACAGGGGGCCTACATCTCTGGAAACACCATATATTTT
D gene: NA; V gene: TRBV7-6; clone size: NA; J gene: TRBJ2-1; CDR3 protein: CASSLSYGNEQFF; CDR3 DNA: TGTGCCAGCAGCTTATCCTACGGGAATGAGCAGTTCTTC
D gene: TRBD1; V gene: TRBV30; clone size: NA; J gene: TRBJ1-1; CDR3 protein: CAWSILQGPEAFF; CDR3 DNA: TGTGCCTGGAGTATATTACAGGGGCCTGAAGCTTTCTTT
D gene: NA; V gene: TRBV30; clone size: NA; J gene: TRBJ2-5; CDR3 protein: CAWRVAQETQYF; CDR3 DNA: TGTGCCTGGAGGGTGGCACAAGAGACCCAGTACTTC
D gene: TRBD2; V gene: TRBV2; clone size: NA; J gene: TRBJ2-1; CDR3 protein: CASSDSRTSGGGSYNEQFF; CDR3 DNA: TGTGCCAGCAGTGACAGCCGGACTAGCGGGGGGGGCTCCTACAATGAGCAGTTCTTC
D gene: NA; V gene: TRBV7-2; clone size: NA; J gene: TRBJ1-1; CDR3 protein: CASSARMNTEAFF; CDR3 DNA: TGTGCCAGCAGCGCTAGGATGAACACTGAAGCTTTCTTT
D gene: NA; V gene: TRBV6-1; clone size: NA; J gene: TRBJ1-1; CDR3 protein: CASNPPRGVLTEAFF; CDR3 DNA: TGTGCCAGCAACCCCCCACGGGGGGTTTTGACTGAAGCTTTCTTT
D gene: NA; V gene: TRBV5-1; clone size: NA; J gene: TRBJ2-3; CDR3 protein: CASSFQDTDTQYF; CDR3 DNA: TGCGCCAGCAGCTTTCAGGACACAGATACGCAGTATTTT
D gene: NA; V gene: TRBV6-5; clone size: NA; J gene: TRBJ2-5; CDR3 protein: CASSYTVGQTQYF; CDR3 DNA: TGTGCCAGCAGTTACACCGTCGGACAGACCCAGTACTTC
D gene: TRBD1; V gene: TRBV5-1; clone size: NA; J gene: TRBJ1-1; CDR3 protein: CASSEEPGQLNTEAFF; CDR3 DNA: TGCGCCAGCAGCGAAGAACCGGGACAGCTGAACACTGAAGCTTTCTTT
D gene: TRBD1; V gene: TRBV6-1; clone size: NA; J gene: TRBJ2-2; CDR3 protein: CASKTQGATGELFF; CDR3 DNA: TGTGCCAGCAAAACACAGGGGGCGACCGGGGAGCTGTTTTTT
D gene: TRBD1; V gene: TRBV6-5; clone size: NA; J gene: TRBJ2-7; CDR3 protein: CASSLGQGYEQYF; CDR3 DNA: TGTGCCAGCAGCCTGGGACAGGGCTACGAGCAGTACTTC
D gene: TRBD1; V gene: TRBV10-1; clone size: NA; J gene: TRBJ2-3; CDR3 protein: CASSESAGGRTTQYF; CDR3 DNA: TGCGCCAGCAGTGAGTCGGCAGGGGGCCGAACTACGCAGTATTTT
D gene: NA; V gene: TRBV7-2; clone size: NA; J gene: TRBJ1-5; CDR3 protein: CASSLSTNQPQHF; CDR3 DNA: TGTGCCAGCAGCTTATCTACGAATCAGCCCCAGCATTTT
D gene: NA; V gene: TRBV10-3; clone size: NA; J gene: TRBJ1-4; CDR3 protein: CAISIQRNEKLFF; CDR3 DNA: TGTGCCATCAGTATTCAGCGTAATGAAAAACTGTTTTTT
D gene: TRBD2; V gene: TRBV25-1; clone size: NA; J gene: TRBJ2-5; CDR3 protein: CASSETSGSVQTQYF; CDR3 DNA: TGTGCCAGCAGCGAGACTAGCGGGAGCGTGCAGACCCAGTACTTC
D gene: NA; V gene: TRBV6-1; clone size: NA; J gene: TRBJ1-1; CDR3 protein: CASSVQGRGEAFF; CDR3 DNA: TGTGCCAGCAGTGTGCAGGGGAGGGGTGAAGCTTTCTTT
D gene: TRBD1; V gene: TRBV25-1; clone size: NA; J gene: TRBJ2-5; CDR3 protein: CASSDGVRQTGGRETQYF; CDR3 DNA: TGTGCCAGCAGTGATGGGGTTCGTCAGACAGGGGGCAGAGAGACCCAGTACTTC
D gene: TRBD1; V gene: TRBV6-1; clone size: NA; J gene: TRBJ1-5; CDR3 protein: CASSVGQGGQPQHF; CDR3 DNA: TGTGCCAGCAGTGTGGGACAGGGGGGTCAGCCCCAGCATTTT
D gene: NA; V gene: TRBV5-8; clone size: NA; J gene: TRBJ2-2; CDR3 protein: CASSLFRDSNTGELFF; CDR3 DNA: TGTGCCAGCAGCTTGTTTCGGGATTCGAACACCGGGGAGCTGTTTTTT
D gene: NA; V gene: TRBV7-3; clone size: NA; J gene: TRBJ2-6; CDR3 protein: CASSPPSGANVLTF; CDR3 DNA: TGTGCCAGCAGCCCCCCCAGTGGGGCCAACGTCCTGACTTTC
D gene: NA; V gene: TRBV11-2; clone size: NA; J gene: TRBJ2-1; CDR3 protein: CASSLADYSSPHNEQFF; CDR3 DNA: TGTGCCAGCAGCCTCGCGGACTATTCAAGCCCCCACAATGAGCAGTTCTTC
D gene: NA; V gene: TRBV2; clone size: NA; J gene: TRBJ2-1; CDR3 protein: CARADFDNEQFF; CDR3 DNA: TGTGCCAGGGCGGACTTTGACAATGAGCAGTTCTTC
D gene: NA; V gene: TRBV6-1; clone size: NA; J gene: TRBJ1-5; CDR3 protein: CASSEGGAQPQHF; CDR3 DNA: TGTGCCAGCAGTGAGGGGGGGGCTCAGCCCCAGCATTTT
D gene: TRBD1; V gene: TRBV28; clone size: NA; J gene: TRBJ1-1; CDR3 protein: CASNAGGSGDTEAFF; CDR3 DNA: TGTGCCAGCAACGCAGGGGGGTCAGGGGACACTGAAGCTTTCTTT
D gene: TRBD1; V gene: TRBV19; clone size: once; J gene: TRBJ2-2; CDR3 protein: CASSIGQGASTGELFF; CDR3 DNA: TGTGCCAGTAGTATCGGACAGGGGGCGAGCACCGGGGAGCTGTTTTTT
D gene: NA; V gene: TRBV5-1; clone size: NA; J gene: TRBJ2-1; CDR3 protein: CASSSMAGSHNEQFF; CDR3 DNA: TGCGCCAGCAGCTCAATGGCGGGATCTCACAATGAGCAGTTCTTC
D gene: NA; V gene: TRBV2; clone size: NA; J gene: TRBJ1-2; CDR3 protein: CASSEGAPFYGYTF; CDR3 DNA: TGTGCCAGCAGTGAGGGGGCCCCCTTCTATGGCTACACCTTC
D gene: NA; V gene: TRBV15; clone size: NA; J gene: TRBJ1-4; CDR3 protein: CATGREGSQPIGEKLFF; CDR3 DNA: TGTGCCACCGGGAGGGAGGGATCCCAGCCTATCGGTGAAAAACTGTTTTTT
D gene: TRBD2; V gene: TRBV19; clone size: once; J gene: TRBJ2-1; CDR3 protein: CASRLSGGSYNEQFF; CDR3 DNA: TGTGCCAGTAGACTTAGCGGGGGGTCCTACAATGAGCAGTTCTTC
D gene: TRBD1; V gene: TRBV19; clone size: NA; J gene: TRBJ1-1; CDR3 protein: CAIGAGGNTEAFF; CDR3 DNA: TGTGCCATTGGGGCAGGGGGCAACACTGAAGCTTTCTTT
D gene: NA; V gene: TRBV25-1; clone size: NA; J gene: TRBJ1-1; CDR3 protein: CASSEVSAPGNTEAFF; CDR3 DNA: TGTGCCAGCAGTGAGGTCTCGGCGCCGGGAAACACTGAAGCTTTCTTT
D gene: TRBD1; V gene: TRBV18; clone size: NA; J gene: TRBJ1-2; CDR3 protein: CASSPAGGGYTF; CDR3 DNA: TGTGCCAGCTCACCAGCAGGGGGTGGCTACACCTTC
D gene: TRBD1; V gene: TRBV18; clone size: NA; J gene: TRBJ2-7; CDR3 protein: CASSPGTGTYEQYF; CDR3 DNA: TGTGCCAGCTCACCCGGGACAGGAACCTACGAGCAGTACTTC
D gene: NA; V gene: TRBV7-2; clone size: NA; J gene: TRBJ1-4; CDR3 protein: CASSPHAGEKLFF; CDR3 DNA: TGTGCCAGCAGCCCCCACGCGGGGGAAAAACTGTTTTTT
D gene: TRBD2; V gene: TRBV5-4; clone size: NA; J gene: TRBJ2-1; CDR3 protein: CASSLGGTSGQTYNEQFF; CDR3 DNA: TGTGCCAGCAGCTTGGGCGGGACTAGCGGGCAAACCTACAATGAGCAGTTCTTC
D gene: NA; V gene: TRBV9; clone size: NA; J gene: TRBJ2-1; CDR3 protein: CASSVESSFNNEQFF; CDR3 DNA: TGTGCCAGCAGCGTAGAAAGTAGTTTCAACAATGAGCAGTTCTTC
D gene: NA; V gene: TRBV7-9; clone size: NA; J gene: TRBJ2-2; CDR3 protein: CASTPLAAGELFF; CDR3 DNA: TGTGCCAGCACCCCATTAGCGGCCGGGGAGCTGTTTTTT
D gene: TRBD1; V gene: TRBV5-8; clone size: NA; J gene: TRBJ2-2; CDR3 protein: CASTPIGTGGYKQGLFF; CDR3 DNA: TGTGCCAGCACTCCGATTGGCACAGGGGGTTACAAACAGGGGCTGTTTTTT
D gene: NA; V gene: TRBV19; clone size: NA; J gene: TRBJ2-5; CDR3 protein: CASSGLATQETQYF; CDR3 DNA: TGTGCCAGCTCCGGTCTAGCGACACAAGAGACCCAGTACTTC
D gene: TRBD2; V gene: TRBV5-1; clone size: NA; J gene: TRBJ2-7; CDR3 protein: CASSLEGLAGIYEQYF; CDR3 DNA: TGCGCCAGCAGCTTGGAAGGACTAGCGGGGATCTACGAGCAGTACTTC
D gene: TRBD1; V gene: TRBV19; clone size: NA; J gene: TRBJ2-7; CDR3 protein: CASSRNARGNSYEQYF; CDR3 DNA: TGTGCCAGTAGCCGGAACGCCAGGGGGAACTCCTACGAGCAGTACTTC
D gene: TRBD2; V gene: TRBV13; clone size: NA; J gene: TRBJ2-3; CDR3 protein: CASSPSGLGSPDTQYF; CDR3 DNA: TGTGCCAGCAGCCCGTCGGGACTAGGGAGTCCAGATACGCAGTATTTT
D gene: NA; V gene: TRBV12-5; clone size: NA; J gene: TRBJ1-1; CDR3 protein: CASGLIPAGAFF; CDR3 DNA: TGTGCTAGTGGTCTTATTCCCGCAGGGGCTTTCTTT
D gene: TRBD2; V gene: TRBV5-1; clone size: NA; J gene: TRBJ2-6; CDR3 protein: CASSLTLAGNSGANVLTF; CDR3 DNA: TGCGCCAGCAGCTTGACGCTAGCGGGCAACTCTGGGGCCAACGTCCTGACTTTC
D gene: TRBD2; V gene: TRBV2; clone size: NA; J gene: TRBJ2-3; CDR3 protein: CAKRGTSEADTQYF; CDR3 DNA: TGTGCCAAAAGAGGTACTAGCGAAGCAGATACGCAGTATTTT
D gene: NA; V gene: TRBV4-2; clone size: NA; J gene: TRBJ2-1; CDR3 protein: CASSQGLATLEDNEQFF; CDR3 DNA: TGTGCCAGCAGCCAAGGTCTAGCGACCCTGGAGGACAATGAGCAGTTCTTC
D gene: NA; V gene: TRBV7-8; clone size: NA; J gene: TRBJ1-5; CDR3 protein: CASSLDRERNQPQHF; CDR3 DNA: TGTGCCAGCAGCTTAGACAGGGAGAGGAATCAGCCCCAGCATTTT
D gene: TRBD1; V gene: TRBV10-3; clone size: NA; J gene: TRBJ2-5; CDR3 protein: CAISGGTEETQYF; CDR3 DNA: TGTGCCATCAGTGGAGGGACAGAAGAGACCCAGTACTTC
D gene: TRBD1; V gene: TRBV27; clone size: once; J gene: TRBJ1-1; CDR3 protein: CASSWTGSTEAFF; CDR3 DNA: TGTGCCAGCAGTTGGACAGGGAGCACTGAAGCTTTCTTT
D gene: NA; V gene: TRBV7-9; clone size: NA; J gene: TRBJ2-7; CDR3 protein: CASSFRRDEQYF; CDR3 DNA: TGTGCCAGCAGCTTCAGGAGGGACGAGCAGTACTTC